Listed here are 5 T cell receptor beta chains from one sample, sequenced in a study of cytomegalovirus exposure and HLA in healthy donors. The PCR was carried out with 60 Vbeta primers and 13 Jbeta primers. Method: immunoSEQ multiplex PCR; TCRdb's copy keeps in-frame clones and lacks some. The sample has more than 95,000 clones, 10% seen once. Input material: PBMCs. These receptors came from a woman under 30 in good health and CMV-seropositive.

The J gene is TRBJ2-1, the V gene TRBV6-6; D is unresolved. The CDR3 contains 11 residues. Germline assignment: CDR1 MNHNY and CDR2 SVGAGI (reference sequence). With 3 bases removed from V and 9 bases from J, the gap between germline ends came to 6 bases. CDR3 bases: TGTGCCAGCAGTTATGCCGGTGAGCAGTTCTTC. It encodes CASSYAGEQFF.

The chain joins TRBV6-5 to TRBJ1-2, with 7 bases aligning to TRBD1. V shed 7 bases, J shed 2 bases, and the junction held 7 bases outside the gene matches. Germline CDR1 is MNHEY and CDR2 is SVGAGI. The CDR3 runs 14 residues. The CDR3 DNA reads TGTGCCAGCAAGCCGCAGGGACAGAACTATGGCTACACCTTC. Amino acids: CASKPQGQNYGYTF.

This clone was counted only a few times. J is TRBJ2-1 and V is TRBV19; weak D call: TRBD2 (6 bases). CDR1 LNHDA and CDR2 SQIVND come from the germline V gene (reference sequence). The CDR3 spans 15 residues. V gave up 7 bases and J gave up 4 bases, with 17 bases separating them. DNA for the CDR3: TGTGCCAGTAAAAAAAGGATGGGGGGATACAATGAGCAGTTCTTC. This translates into CASKKRMGGYNEQFF.

The gene calls are TRBV19 and TRBJ1-1, with a tentative D call TRBD1 (5 bases). The CDR3 extends over 14 amino acids. Per germline, CDR1 LNHDA and CDR2 SQIVND (reference sequence). V lost 3 bases and J lost 4, with 12 bases in between. CDR3 region: CASSMGQGVTEAFF. The CDR3 coding sequence is TGTGCCAGTAGTATGGGCCAGGGCGTCACTGAAGCTTTCTTT.

The rearrangement links TRBV4-2 to TRBJ2-7, with 11 bases identical to TRBD2. Germline V gene data show CDR1 as LGHNA and CDR2 as YNFKEQ. Losses at the gene ends were 4 bases for V and 5 bases for J; bases not matched to a gene: 16. The CDR3 length is 18 residues. The CDR3 DNA sequence: TGTGCCAGCAGCCTCTTCTTGGTGTTAGCGGGAGGGGTACACGAGCAGTACTTC. The encoded protein is CASSLFLVLAGGVHEQYF.